This T cell receptor (beta chain) was identified during a study of OX40 agonist ivuxolimab in advanced cancers. Study context: The dose-escalation group included hepatocellular carcinoma, melanoma, renal cell carcinoma and head and neck cancer. The study's findings and limits: In the 0.1 to 3.0 mg/kg range, CD4+ and CD8+ blood T cells had expanded clonally by week 6.

This table comes from immunoSEQ multiplex PCR, and its TCRdb copy is limited to in-frame clones, with some not included. The sample yields about 100,000 clones, roughly nine tenths seen once. Germline values: CDR1 WSHSY, CDR2 SAAADI. CDR3 size: 16 residues. With 4 bases removed from V and 0 bases from J, the gap between germline ends came to 13 bases. Remarks on this clone: The antigen remains undetermined.

The rearrangement joins TRBV10-2 to TRBJ1-3; tentative D call: TRBD1 (6 bases). This specimen was CD4+ or CD8+ T cells sorted from blood, taken in a trial of the OX40 agonist ivuxolimab. The clonotype originates from an adult with an advanced solid tumor such as melanoma, head and neck, liver or kidney cancer. In DNA, the CDR3 is TGCGCCAGCAGTGCGCAGGGGCCCTTCTCTGGAAACACCATATATTTT. Translated: CASSAQGPFSGNTIYF.